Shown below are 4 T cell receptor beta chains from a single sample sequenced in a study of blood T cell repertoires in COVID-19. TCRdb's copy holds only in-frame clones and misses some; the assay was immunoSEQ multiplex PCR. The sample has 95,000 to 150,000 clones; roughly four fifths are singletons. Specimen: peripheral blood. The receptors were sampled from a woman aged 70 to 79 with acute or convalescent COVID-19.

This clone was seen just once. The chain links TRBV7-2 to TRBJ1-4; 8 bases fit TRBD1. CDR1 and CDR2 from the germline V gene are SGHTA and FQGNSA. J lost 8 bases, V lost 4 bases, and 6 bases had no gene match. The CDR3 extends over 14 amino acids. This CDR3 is CASSSRQGNEKLFF. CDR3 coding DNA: TGTGCCAGCAGCTCTAGACAGGGGAACGAAAAACTGTTTTTT.

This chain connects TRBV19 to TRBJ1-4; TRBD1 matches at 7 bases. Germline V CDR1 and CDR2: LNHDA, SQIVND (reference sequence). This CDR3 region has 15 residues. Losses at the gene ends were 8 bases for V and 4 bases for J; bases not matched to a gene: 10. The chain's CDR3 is CASGPGQSFNEKLFF. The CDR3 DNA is TGTGCCAGTGGGCCGGGACAGTCGTTTAATGAAAAACTGTTTTTT.

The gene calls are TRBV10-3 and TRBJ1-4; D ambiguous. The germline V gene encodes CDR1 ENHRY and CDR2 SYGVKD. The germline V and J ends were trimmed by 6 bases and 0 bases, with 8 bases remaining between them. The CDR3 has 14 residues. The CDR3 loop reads CAIRADSTNEKLFF. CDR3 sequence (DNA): TGTGCCATCAGGGCAGATTCAACTAATGAAAAACTGTTTTTT.

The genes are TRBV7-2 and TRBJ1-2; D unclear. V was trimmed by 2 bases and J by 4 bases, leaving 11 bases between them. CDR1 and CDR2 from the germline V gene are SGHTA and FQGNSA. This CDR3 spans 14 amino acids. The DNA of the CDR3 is TGTGCCAGCAGCTTACCACAGCTTCCCTATGGCTACACCTTC. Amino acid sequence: CASSLPQLPYGYTF. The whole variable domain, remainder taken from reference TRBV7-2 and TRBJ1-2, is GAGVSQSPSNKVTEKGKDVELRCDPISGHTALYWYRQSLGQGLEFLIYFQGNSAPDKSGLPSDRFSAERTGGSVSTLTIQRTQQEDSAVYLCASSLPQLPYGYTFGSGTRLTVV.